A single sample gave rise to the 10 T cell receptor beta chains below, sequenced in a study of T cell changes during pregnancy in multiple sclerosis. Method: immunoSEQ multiplex PCR; TCRdb's copy keeps in-frame clones and lacks some. Among 85,000 to 90,000 clones listed, around 90% were seen once. The source material was peripheral blood, sampled in the first trimester of pregnancy. The receptors come from a female donor in good health, enrolled as a control in a pregnancy study.

This clone appeared a single time. Other DNA sequences from this sample encode an identical CDR3 as well. The gene calls are TRBV6-6 and TRBJ2-7, with D perhaps matching TRBD1 (5 bases). Germline CDR1 reads MNHNY; CDR2 reads SVGAGI (reference sequence). The CDR3 is 15 amino acids. Trimming left V 4 bases short and J 4 bases short, with 17 bases between. CDR3 DNA sequence: TGTGCCAGCAGTTCCCCCCGCCAGGGTTCGTACGAGCAGTACTTC. Its translation: CASSSPRQGSYEQYF.

The chain is built from TRBV15 and TRBJ1-4; TRBD1 might be the D (5 bases). Deletions cut 1 base from V and 8 bases from J, with 20 bases between. Germline CDR1 and CDR2: LNHNV and YYDKDF (reference sequence). The CDR3 extends over 17 amino acids. The CDR3 DNA reads as TGTGCCACCAGCAGAGTCCGCGGGGCAGGGACGAGCGAAAAACTGTTTTTT. Its translation: CATSRVRGAGTSEKLFF.

This rearrangement joins TRBV5-1 to TRBJ1-1; D perhaps matches TRBD1 (5 bases). The CDR3 has 16 residues. CDR1 and CDR2 from the germline V gene are SGHRS and YFSETQ. V lost 0 bases to trimming and J lost 10 bases, with 22 bases between them. The CDR3 here is CASSLAVQAGRPPAFF. DNA for the CDR3: TGCGCCAGCAGCTTGGCTGTACAGGCTGGACGCCCCCCAGCTTTCTTT.

On this clone: One junction end does not reproduce the germline sequence, and a read error may be involved. The J gene is TRBJ1-2, the V gene TRBV28; no clear D. Germline loops: CDR1 MDHEN, CDR2 SYDVKM. The CDR3 is 13 amino acids. The CDR3 DNA is TGTGCCAGCAGTCCCATTCTGAGGCAGTTGGGAGTCTTC. Translated: CASSPILRQLGVF.

This chain links TRBV5-6 with TRBJ1-1; 8 bases match TRBD1. The trim removed 0 bases at V and 7 bases at J, leaving 2 bases unmatched. The CDR3 consists of 13 residues. The germline V gene has CDR1 SGHDT and CDR2 YYEEEE. The CDR3 DNA follows: TGTGCCAGCAGCTTGGGGGACAGGATTGAAGCTTTCTTT. Protein sequence: CASSLGDRIEAFF. Full variable domain (remainder filled in from reference TRBV5-6 and TRBJ1-1): DAGVTQSPTHLIKTRGQQVTLRCSPKSGHDTVSWYQQALGQGPQFIFQYYEEEERQRGNFPDRFSGHQFPNYSSELNVNALLLGDSALYLCASSLGDRIEAFFGQGTRLTVV.

V usage is TRBV10-3 and J usage is TRBJ1-2; the match to TRBD1 covers 7 bases. With 2 bases clipped from V and 4 bases from J, the junction kept 7 bases outside the gene matches. There are 15 residues in the CDR3. The germline V gene encodes CDR1 ENHRY and CDR2 SYGVKD. CDR3 sequence (DNA): TGTGCCATCAGTGAGAGGGACAGTTCTCGCTATGGCTACACCTTC. Its protein product is CAISERDSSRYGYTF.

This clone was seen once. This chain links TRBV7-2 with TRBJ2-7, with TRBD2 matching 8 bases. The germline gives CDR1 SGHTA, CDR2 FQGNSA. V was pared by 1 base and J by 3 bases, with 2 bases of the junction left unmatched. The CDR3 is made up of 14 amino acids. This CDR3 reads CASSLVGTSYEQYF. DNA of the CDR3: TGTGCCAGCAGCTTAGTAGGGACTAGCTACGAGCAGTACTTC.

The chain employs TRBV29-1 and TRBJ2-1, with a possible D match to TRBD1 (5 bases). V lost 4 bases and J 0 bases, leaving 19 bases between the germline ends. The CDR3 is made up of 17 amino acids. CDR1 is SQVTM, CDR2 ANQGSEA, per germline. The CDR3 loop reads CSVGAGKVTSSYNEQFF. CDR3 bases: TGCAGCGTTGGGGCAGGGAAGGTCACCAGCTCCTACAATGAGCAGTTCTTC.

The rearrangement joins TRBV6-5 to TRBJ2-2; no definite D call. Trimming took off 1 base at V and 2 bases at J, with 8 bases between the two ends. Germline assignment: CDR1 MNHEY and CDR2 SVGAGI. This CDR3 is built from 15 residues. This CDR3 reads CASSYWQTNTGELFF. CDR3 sequence (DNA): TGTGCCAGCAGTTACTGGCAGACTAACACCGGGGAGCTGTTTTTT.

CDR3 loop: CASSLDREAGYTF. The CDR3 DNA follows: TGTGCCAGCAGTTTGGACAGGGAGGCTGGCTACACCTTC. The V call is TRBV28, the J call TRBJ1-2; 8 nucleotides line up with TRBD1. CDR1 MDHEN and CDR2 SYDVKM come from the germline V gene. This CDR3 has 13 residues. Losses at the gene ends were 3 bases for V and 7 bases for J; bases not matched to a gene: 4.